This TCR beta chain was recorded in a study of CD8+CD57+ T cells in acquired aplastic anemia. Study results and caveats: A significant difference in CD8+ Simpson's diversity between patients and controls was not found.

The CDR3 has 14 amino acids. Trimming stripped 5 bases from V and 5 bases from J, with 14 bases between. Germline CDR1 and CDR2: KGHDR and SFDVKD. As concerns this clonotype: The antigen is not known.

The patients chosen for sequencing had shown expansion of CD8+CD57+ cells (detected by flow cytometry). Genomic DNA served as template for TCR beta VDJ and CDR3 profiling. TCRdb called the reads again in MiXCR, with one record for every CDR3 protein. The sample contains about 220,000 distinct CDR3 sequences, approximately 50% of which appear only once. This clonotype was obtained from a human donor with aplastic anemia. Sequencing was performed on sorted CD4+, CD8+, or CD8+CD57+ T cells (not recorded which) from PBMCs. The J gene is TRBJ1-1, the V gene TRBV24-1; tentative D call: TRBD1 (6 bases). The CDR3 bases are TGTGCCACCAGTGCCGAACAGGGAGGTACTGAAGCTTTCTTT. Amino acid sequence: CATSAEQGGTEAFF.